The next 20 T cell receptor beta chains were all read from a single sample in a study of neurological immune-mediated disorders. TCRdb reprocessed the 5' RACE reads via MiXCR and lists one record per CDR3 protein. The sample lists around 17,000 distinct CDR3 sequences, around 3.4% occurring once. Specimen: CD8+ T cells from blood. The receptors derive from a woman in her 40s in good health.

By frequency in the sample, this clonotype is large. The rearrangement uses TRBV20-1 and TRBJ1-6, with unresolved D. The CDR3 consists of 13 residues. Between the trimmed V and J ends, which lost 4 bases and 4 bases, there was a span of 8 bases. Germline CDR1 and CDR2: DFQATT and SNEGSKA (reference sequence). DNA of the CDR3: TGCAGTGCTATCCGGGATTATAATTCACCCCTCCACTTT. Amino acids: CSAIRDYNSPLHF.

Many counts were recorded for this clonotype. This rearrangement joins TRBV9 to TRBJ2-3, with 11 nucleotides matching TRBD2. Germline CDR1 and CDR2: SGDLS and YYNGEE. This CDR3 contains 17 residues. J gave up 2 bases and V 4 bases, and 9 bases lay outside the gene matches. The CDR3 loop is CASSPATSGKNTDTQYF. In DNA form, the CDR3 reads TGTGCCAGCAGCCCCGCGACTAGCGGGAAGAACACAGATACGCAGTATTTT.

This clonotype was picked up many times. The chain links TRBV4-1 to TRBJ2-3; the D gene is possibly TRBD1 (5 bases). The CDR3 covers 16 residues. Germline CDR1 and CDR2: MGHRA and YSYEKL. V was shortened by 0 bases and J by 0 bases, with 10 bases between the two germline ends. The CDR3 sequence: CASSQDRGRSTDTQYF. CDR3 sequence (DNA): TGCGCCAGCAGCCAAGATAGGGGCAGGAGCACAGATACGCAGTATTTT.

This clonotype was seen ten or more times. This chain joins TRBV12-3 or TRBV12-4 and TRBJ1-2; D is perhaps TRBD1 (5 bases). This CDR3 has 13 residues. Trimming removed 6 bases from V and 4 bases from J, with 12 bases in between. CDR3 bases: TGTGCCAGCAGCCCAGGGACTGTCTATGGCTACACCTTC. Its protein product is CASSPGTVYGYTF.

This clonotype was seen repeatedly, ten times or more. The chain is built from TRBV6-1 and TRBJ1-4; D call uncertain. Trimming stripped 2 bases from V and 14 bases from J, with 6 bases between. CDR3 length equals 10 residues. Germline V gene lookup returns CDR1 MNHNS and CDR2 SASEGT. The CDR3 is CASSEMGLFF. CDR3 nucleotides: TGTGCCAGCAGTGAAATGGGGCTGTTTTTT.

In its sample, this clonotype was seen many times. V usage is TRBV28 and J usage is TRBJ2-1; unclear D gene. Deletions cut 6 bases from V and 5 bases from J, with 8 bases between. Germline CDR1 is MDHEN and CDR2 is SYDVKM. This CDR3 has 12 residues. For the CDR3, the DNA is TGTGCCAGCAGCTTGACCGACAATGAGCAGTTCTTC. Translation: CASSLTDNEQFF.

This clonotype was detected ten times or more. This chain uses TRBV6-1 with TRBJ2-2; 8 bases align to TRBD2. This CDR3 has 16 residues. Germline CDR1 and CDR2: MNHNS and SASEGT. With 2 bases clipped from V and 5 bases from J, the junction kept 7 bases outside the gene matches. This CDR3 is CASSEPAGGSTGELFF. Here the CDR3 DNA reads TGTGCCAGCAGTGAACCGGCGGGAGGTTCGACCGGGGAGCTGTTTTTT.

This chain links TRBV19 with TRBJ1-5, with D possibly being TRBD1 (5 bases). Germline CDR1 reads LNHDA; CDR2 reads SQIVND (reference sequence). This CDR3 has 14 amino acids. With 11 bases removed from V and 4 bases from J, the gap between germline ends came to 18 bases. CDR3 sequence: CAGGSDSFNQPQHF. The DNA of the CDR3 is TGTGCCGGCGGAAGTGACAGCTTTAATCAGCCCCAGCATTTT.

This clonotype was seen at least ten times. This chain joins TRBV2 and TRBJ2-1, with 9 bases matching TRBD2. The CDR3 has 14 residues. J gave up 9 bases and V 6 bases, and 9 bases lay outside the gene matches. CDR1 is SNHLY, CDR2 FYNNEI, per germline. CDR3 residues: CASSWLAGSGEQFF. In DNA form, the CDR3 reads TGTGCCAGCAGCTGGCTAGCGGGGTCCGGTGAGCAGTTCTTC.

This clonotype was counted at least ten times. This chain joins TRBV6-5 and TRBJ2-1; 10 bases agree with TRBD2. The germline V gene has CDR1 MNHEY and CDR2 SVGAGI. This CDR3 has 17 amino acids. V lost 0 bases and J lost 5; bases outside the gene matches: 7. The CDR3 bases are TGTGCCAGCAGTTACTCAGCCGGGACTAGCGCCCACAATGAGCAGTTCTTC. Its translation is CASSYSAGTSAHNEQFF.

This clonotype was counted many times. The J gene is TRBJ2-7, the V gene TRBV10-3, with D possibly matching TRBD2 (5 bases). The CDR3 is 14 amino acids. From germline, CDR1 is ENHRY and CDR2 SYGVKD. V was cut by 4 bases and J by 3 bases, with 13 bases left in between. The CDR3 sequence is CAISALGEHYEQYF. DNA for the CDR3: TGTGCCATCAGTGCCCTGGGAGAGCACTACGAGCAGTACTTC.

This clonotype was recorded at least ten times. The CDR3 here is CASSSGRIETQYF. The CDR3 DNA reads as TGTGCCAGCAGTTCGGGCCGGATCGAGACCCAGTACTTC. The chain joins TRBV27 to TRBJ2-5, with unresolved D. The CDR3 is made up of 13 amino acids. Trimming stripped 4 bases from V and 5 bases from J, with 11 bases between. Germline CDR1 MNHEY, CDR2 SMNVEV (reference sequence).

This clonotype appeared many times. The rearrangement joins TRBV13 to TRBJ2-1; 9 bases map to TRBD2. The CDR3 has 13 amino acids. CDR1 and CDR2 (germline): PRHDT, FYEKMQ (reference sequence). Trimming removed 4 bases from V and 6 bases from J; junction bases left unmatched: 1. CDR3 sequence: CASSSTSGNEQFF. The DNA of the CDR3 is TGTGCCAGCAGCTCGACTAGCGGCAATGAGCAGTTCTTC.

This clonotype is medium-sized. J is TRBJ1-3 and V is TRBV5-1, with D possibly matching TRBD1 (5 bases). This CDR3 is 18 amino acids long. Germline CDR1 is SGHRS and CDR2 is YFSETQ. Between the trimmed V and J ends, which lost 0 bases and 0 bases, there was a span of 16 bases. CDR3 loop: CASSLVAGRRTSGNTIYF. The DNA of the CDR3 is TGCGCCAGCAGCTTGGTTGCGGGACGCCGCACCTCTGGAAACACCATATATTTT.

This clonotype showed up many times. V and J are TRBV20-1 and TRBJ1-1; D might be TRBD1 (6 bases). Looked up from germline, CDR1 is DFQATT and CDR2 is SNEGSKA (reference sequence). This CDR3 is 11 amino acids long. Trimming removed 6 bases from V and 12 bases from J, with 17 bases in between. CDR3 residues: CSAVPTGTTFF. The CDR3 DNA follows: TGCAGTGCAGTTCCCACAGGGACAACTTTCTTT.

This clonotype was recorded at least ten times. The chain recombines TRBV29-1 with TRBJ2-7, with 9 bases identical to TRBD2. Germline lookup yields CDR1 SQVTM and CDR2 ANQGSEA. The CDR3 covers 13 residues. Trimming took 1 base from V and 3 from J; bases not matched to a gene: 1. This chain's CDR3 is CSVEVSGSYEQYF. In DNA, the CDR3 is TGCAGCGTTGAAGTTAGCGGGAGCTACGAGCAGTACTTC.

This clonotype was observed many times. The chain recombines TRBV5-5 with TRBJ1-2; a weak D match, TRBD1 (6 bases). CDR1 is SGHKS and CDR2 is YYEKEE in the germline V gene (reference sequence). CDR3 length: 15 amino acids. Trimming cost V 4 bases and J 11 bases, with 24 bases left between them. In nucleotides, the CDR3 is TGTGCCAGCAGCCAGGACAGCTTGGCCTTCTGGGGGTACACCTTC. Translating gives CASSQDSLAFWGYTF.

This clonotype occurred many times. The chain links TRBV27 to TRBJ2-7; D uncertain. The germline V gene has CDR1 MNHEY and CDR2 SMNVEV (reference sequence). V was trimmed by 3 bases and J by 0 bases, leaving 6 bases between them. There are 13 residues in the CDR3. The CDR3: CASSFRLSYEQYF. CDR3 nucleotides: TGTGCCAGCAGTTTCCGACTCTCCTACGAGCAGTACTTC.

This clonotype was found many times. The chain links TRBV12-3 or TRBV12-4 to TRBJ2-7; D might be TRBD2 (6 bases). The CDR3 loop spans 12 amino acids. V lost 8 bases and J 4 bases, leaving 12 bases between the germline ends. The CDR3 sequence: CASGRKLYEQYF. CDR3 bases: TGTGCCAGCGGGAGGAAGTTATACGAGCAGTACTTC.

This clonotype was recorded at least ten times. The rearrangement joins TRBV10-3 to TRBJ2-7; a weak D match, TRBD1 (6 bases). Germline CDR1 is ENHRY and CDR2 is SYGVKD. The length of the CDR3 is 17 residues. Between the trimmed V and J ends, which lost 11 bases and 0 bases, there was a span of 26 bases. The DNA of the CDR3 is TGTGCCTCCACCCAGGGGAGTAGCGCTCCGAGCTCCTACGAGCAGTACTTC. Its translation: CASTQGSSAPSSYEQYF.